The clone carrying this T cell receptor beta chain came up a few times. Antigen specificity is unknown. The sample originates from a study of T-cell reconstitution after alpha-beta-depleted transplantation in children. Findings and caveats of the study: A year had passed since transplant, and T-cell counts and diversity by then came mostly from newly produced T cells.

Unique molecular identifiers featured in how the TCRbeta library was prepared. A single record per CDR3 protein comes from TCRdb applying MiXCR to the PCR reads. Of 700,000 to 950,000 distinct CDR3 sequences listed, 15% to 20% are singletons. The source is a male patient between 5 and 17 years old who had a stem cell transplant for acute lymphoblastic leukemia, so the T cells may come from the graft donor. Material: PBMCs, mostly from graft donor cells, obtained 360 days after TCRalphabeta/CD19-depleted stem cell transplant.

DNA for the CDR3: TGTGCCAGCAGCCCGCCCACTTATCGCCAAGAGACCCAGTACTTC. Translating gives CASSPPTYRQETQYF. V usage is TRBV7-8 and J usage is TRBJ2-5; D gene uncertain. CDR3 length equals 15 residues. Trimming left V 5 bases short and J 1 base short, with 14 bases between. CDR1 SGHVS and CDR2 FQNEAQ come from the germline V gene.